The 14 T cell receptor beta chains in this list originate from one sample, sequenced in a study of blood T cell repertoires in COVID-19. Produced via immunoSEQ multiplex PCR; TCRdb's table is partial and in-frame only. The sample lists about 420,000 clones; roughly 90% were seen once. The sequencing sample was made of peripheral blood. These receptors were collected from a man between 18 and 35 years old with COVID-19, enrolled during active disease.

The rearrangement joins TRBV18 to TRBJ1-1; tentative D call: TRBD1 (5 bases). The germline gives CDR1 KGHSH, CDR2 LQKENI. V lost 8 bases to trimming and J lost 3 bases, with 13 bases between them. The CDR3 consists of 13 residues. The CDR3 reads CASTQGGYTEAFF. CDR3 DNA sequence: TGTGCCAGCACCCAGGGAGGGTACACTGAAGCTTTCTTT. The full variable domain, with the rest looked up from reference TRBV18 and TRBJ1-1, is NAGVMQNPRHLVRRRGQEARLRCSPMKGHSHVYWYRQLPEEGLKFMVYLQKENIIDESGMPKERFSAEFPKEGPSILRIQQVVRGDSAAYFCASTQGGYTEAFFGQGTRLTVV.

This rearrangement joins TRBV4-1 to TRBJ2-7; TRBD1 agrees at 8 bases. Trimming removed 3 bases from V and 0 bases from J; junction bases left unmatched: 7. The CDR3 is made up of 16 amino acids. Germline lookup yields CDR1 MGHRA and CDR2 YSYEKL. This CDR3 is CASSHGTGGSSYEQYF. The CDR3 region has the DNA TGCGCCAGCAGCCACGGAACAGGGGGGAGCTCCTACGAGCAGTACTTC.

This clone was recorded only once. CDR3 sequence (DNA): TGTGCCAGCAGCTCTTCCGTGGGCCGGAGGGATACGCAGTATTTT. The encoded protein is CASSSSVGRRDTQYF. This chain uses TRBV7-2 with TRBJ2-3; perhaps TRBD2 as D (5 bases). The ends were cut back, 4 bases at V and 6 bases at J, with 17 bases in the middle. In germline, CDR1 is SGHTA, CDR2 FQGNSA. The CDR3 sequence is 15 residues long.

The CDR3 nucleotides are TGTGCCAGGGACAGGGGCGATGGCTACACCTTC. Translating it yields CARDRGDGYTF. The J gene is TRBJ1-2, the V gene TRBV2; 9 nucleotides line up with TRBD1. The trim removed 9 bases at V and 6 bases at J, leaving 2 bases unmatched. This CDR3 is 11 amino acids long. CDR1 and CDR2 (germline): SNHLY, FYNNEI.

V and J are TRBV7-2 and TRBJ2-1, with 9 bases matching TRBD2. Germline CDR1 reads SGHTA; CDR2 reads FQGNSA. The CDR3 extends over 15 amino acids. V shed 2 bases and J 10 bases; nucleotides not matched to a gene: 9. In DNA, the CDR3 is TGTGCCAGCAGCTTACGGTCCAGCGGGGGGCCCGAGCAGTTCTTC. Translated, it gives CASSLRSSGGPEQFF.

This clone has only a few counts. J is TRBJ1-1 and V is TRBV11-2; D is unclear. V lost 6 bases and J 1 base, leaving 15 bases between the germline ends. This CDR3 comprises 15 residues. Germline V gene sequence: CDR1 SGHAT, CDR2 FQNNGV. The CDR3: CASSPNSLWNTEAFF. CDR3 DNA: TGTGCCAGCAGTCCCAACTCCTTATGGAACACTGAAGCTTTCTTT.

The V call is TRBV19, the J call TRBJ2-1; 9 nucleotides line up with TRBD2. The germline gives CDR1 LNHDA, CDR2 SQIVND (reference sequence). Trimming removed 6 bases from V and 10 bases from J; junction bases left unmatched: 7. The CDR3 is made up of 13 amino acids. The CDR3 DNA sequence: TGTGCCAGTAGGAAGAATAGCGGGGGAGAGCAGTTCTTC. It is translated as CASRKNSGGEQFF.

The chain recombines TRBV2 with TRBJ2-1, with TRBD2 matching over 14 bases. The germline V gene has CDR1 SNHLY and CDR2 FYNNEI. This CDR3 has 14 residues. The V gene end was trimmed by 4 bases and the J gene end by 9 bases; junction bases not matched to a gene: 2. This chain's CDR3 is CASSVGLAGGEQFF. DNA of the CDR3: TGTGCCAGCAGTGTAGGACTAGCGGGAGGTGAGCAGTTCTTC.

The rearrangement uses TRBV2 and TRBJ2-1; TRBD1 agrees at 8 bases. The CDR3 spans 14 residues. J was trimmed by 6 bases and V by 8 bases; bases with no gene match: 9. Germline V CDR1 and CDR2: SNHLY, FYNNEI. The CDR3 reads CASPGQGNANEQFF. CDR3 in DNA: TGTGCCAGCCCTGGACAGGGAAATGCCAATGAGCAGTTCTTC.

This clone was seen a single time. The DNA for the CDR3 is TGTGCCAGCAGTGAACCCGGACTAGGACTCGCCGAGCAGTACTTC. It encodes CASSEPGLGLAEQYF. The chain carries TRBV25-1 and TRBJ2-7; 7 bases fit TRBD2. The CDR3 length is 15 residues. Germline CDR1 is MGHDK and CDR2 is SYGVNS. V dropped 2 bases and J dropped 6; count of bases not matched to a gene: 10.

In DNA form, the CDR3 reads TGTGCCAGCAGCTTAGAAGGGAGTCGGACCCCGGGTGGCTACACCTTC. It yields the protein CASSLEGSRTPGGYTF. The chain combines TRBV11-2 with TRBJ1-2; D not resolved. V was cut by 0 bases and J by 7 bases, with 18 bases left in between. CDR3 length: 16 residues. Germline V gene lookup returns CDR1 SGHAT and CDR2 FQNNGV. The full variable domain, in which reference TRBV11-2 and TRBJ1-2 provide the parts outside the CDR3, is EAGVAQSPRYKIIEKRQSVAFWCNPISGHATLYWYQQILGQGPKLLIQFQNNGVVDDSQLPKDRFSAERLKGVDSTLKIQPAKLEDSAVYLCASSLEGSRTPGGYTFGSGTRLTVV.

V is TRBV25-1 and J is TRBJ2-7; D is possibly TRBD2 (6 bases). V was trimmed by 7 bases and J by 2 bases, leaving 18 bases between them. Germline V gene lookup returns CDR1 MGHDK and CDR2 SYGVNS. The CDR3 runs to 15 residues. The CDR3 DNA is TGTGCCAGCATGGAGAGCGGTGGCGGGACCTACGAGCAGTACTTC. It encodes CASMESGGGTYEQYF.

The chain carries TRBV6-5 and TRBJ2-2; a possible D gene is TRBD1 (5 bases). Germline CDR1 MNHEY, CDR2 SVGAGI. V was cut by 9 bases and J by 2 bases, with 10 bases left in between. The CDR3 is 13 amino acids. The CDR3 nucleotides read TGTGCCAGTAAGGACATTAACACCGGGGAGCTGTTTTTT. This sequence encodes CASKDINTGELFF.

This clone was counted once. The rearrangement joins TRBV2 to TRBJ2-5, with 7 bases identical to TRBD1. There are 15 residues in the CDR3. Losses at the gene ends were 4 bases for V and 4 bases for J; bases not matched to a gene: 9. Germline CDR1 SNHLY, CDR2 FYNNEI. CDR3 DNA: TGTGCCAGCAGTGGGACAGGAAGGATTGGAGAGACCCAGTACTTC. Its translation is CASSGTGRIGETQYF.